The TCR beta chain under discussion was sequenced for a study of T-cell reconstitution after alpha-beta-depleted transplantation in children. This clonotype came up a few times. Preparation of the TCRbeta library was carried out with unique molecular identifiers. In TCRdb, the PCR reads were re-called with MiXCR into one record per CDR3 protein. The sample includes about 610,000 distinct CDR3 sequences, 10% of them seen just once. CDR3 length: 14 residues. The V gene lost 5 bases and the J gene lost 4 bases, with 9 bases spanning the gap. Germline V CDR1 and CDR2: SGHTA, FQGTGA. The source was PBMCs from the stem cell graft donor, collected from the stem cell graft. This chain links TRBV7-3 with TRBJ1-6; the D gene is possibly TRBD1 (6 bases). This TCR derives from a human donor who donated a stem cell graft to a child with acute myeloid leukemia. CDR3 in amino acids: CASSEDSYNSPLHF. For the CDR3, the DNA is TGTGCCAGCAGCGAGGACAGTTATAATTCACCCCTCCACTTT.